This T cell receptor beta chain was recorded in a study of T cells in Graves' hyperthyroidism and ophthalmopathy. In this sample, this clonotype turned up a few times. RNA transcripts were the template for amplifying TCR beta CDR3 regions. RT-PCR in the first round (using the HTBI primer set) targeted the TCR CDR3. TCRdb reanalysed the multiplex PCR reads using MiXCR and keeps one entry per CDR3 protein. The sample holds about 610,000 distinct CDR3 sequences; roughly 14% are singletons and the top ten take roughly 4.3%. The CDR3 length is 16 residues. In germline, CDR1 is SGHKS, CDR2 YYEKEE (reference sequence). J gave up 5 bases and V 4 bases, and 14 bases lay outside the gene matches.

The material sequenced was blood. This TCR came from a woman in her forties with Graves' ophthalmopathy. This rearrangement joins TRBV5-5 to TRBJ1-2, with 7 positions matching TRBD1. The CDR3 sequence: CASSGAPGQREYGYTF. CDR3 DNA sequence: TGTGCCAGCAGCGGGGCCCCGGGACAGCGGGAGTATGGCTACACCTTC.